This is a list of T cell receptor beta chains from one sample in a study of cytomegalovirus exposure and HLA in healthy donors. The table came from immunoSEQ multiplex PCR; TCRdb's copy has only in-frame clones and leaves some out. This sample has fewer than 200,000 clones; 75% to 90% occur once, and the top ten carry roughly 15%. The specimen sequenced was PBMCs. All receptors derive from a man aged 18 to 29 in good health and CMV-seropositive. Both conserved end residues are part of each CDR3. Each record gives: D gene, clone size, J gene, V gene, CDR3 protein, CDR3 DNA. D genes are given only for firm matches. Only part of the rows carry a size: once, few, many, or a class if the clone is expanded.

-	-	TRBJ2-3	TRBV10-2	CASSERGDTQYF	TGCGCCAGCAGTGAGAGGGGAGATACGCAGTATTTT
TRBD1	-	TRBJ1-3	TRBV19	CASSTYSGGLFSGNTIYF	TGTGCCAGTAGTACGTATTCAGGGGGGCTGTTCTCTGGAAACACCATATATTTT
-	-	TRBJ2-7	TRBV6-6	CASSSPAGGAYEQYF	TGTGCCAGCAGTTCCCCCGCAGGAGGAGCGTACGAGCAGTACTTC
TRBD1	-	TRBJ2-1	TRBV19	CATRDRGIARSHNEQFF	TGTGCCACCAGGGACAGGGGGATAGCACGAAGTCACAATGAGCAGTTCTTC
-	few	TRBJ2-7	TRBV5-6	CASSSRTASYEQYF	TGTGCCAGCAGCTCGAGGACTGCCTCCTACGAGCAGTACTTC
TRBD2	once	TRBJ2-3	TRBV7-9	CASSGPLAEPLFTDTQYF	TGTGCCAGCAGCGGCCCCCTAGCGGAACCCCTGTTCACAGATACGCAGTATTTT
-	-	TRBJ2-1	TRBV6-5	CASSYAGYSYNEQFF	TGTGCCAGCAGTTACGCCGGTTACTCCTACAATGAGCAGTTCTTC
TRBD2	-	TRBJ2-1	TRBV7-3	CASSLTLAGGPNTYNEQFF	TGTGCCAGCAGCTTAACTCTAGCGGGAGGTCCGAACACCTACAATGAGCAGTTCTTC
TRBD1	-	TRBJ2-5	TRBV18	CASSRDDRDEIELEETQYF	TGTGCCAGCTCGCGAGACGACAGGGACGAGATTGAATTGGAAGAGACCCAGTACTTC
TRBD1	-	TRBJ2-2	TRBV7-8	CASSLEQGATGELFF	TGTGCCAGCAGCTTAGAACAGGGGGCGACCGGGGAGCTGTTTTTT
TRBD1	-	TRBJ2-1	TRBV25-1	CASRDRGRINEQFF	TGTGCCAGCAGGGACAGGGGGCGCATAAATGAGCAGTTCTTC
-	-	TRBJ2-3	TRBV5-6	CASSLVASTDTQYF	TGTGCCAGCAGCCTGGTCGCGAGCACAGATACGCAGTATTTT
TRBD1	-	TRBJ1-1	TRBV9	CASSVGTGAAFF	TGTGCCAGCAGCGTCGGGACAGGTGCGGCTTTCTTT
-	-	TRBJ2-7	TRBV28	CASRIYSRDNYEQYF	TGTGCCAGCAGAATCTATTCCCGTGATAACTACGAGCAGTACTTC
-	-	TRBJ1-2	TRBV7-9	CASSLGSGYGYTF	TGTGCCAGCAGCTTAGGTTCCGGCTATGGCTACACCTTC
-	-	TRBJ1-2	TRBV5-6	CASSLAYRVDYGYTF	TGTGCCAGCAGCTTGGCATACAGGGTAGACTATGGCTACACCTTC
TRBD2	few	TRBJ2-3	TRBV2	CASGKGLAADTQYF	TGTGCCAGCGGGAAGGGACTAGCCGCAGATACGCAGTATTTT
-	-	TRBJ1-1	TRBV7-9	CAGTPQPMNTEAFF	TGTGCCGGAACACCACAGCCAATGAACACTGAAGCTTTCTTT
-	-	TRBJ2-4	TRBV27	CASSPPAGWAKNIQYF	TGTGCCAGCAGTCCCCCGGCGGGCTGGGCCAAAAACATTCAGTACTTC
-	few	TRBJ1-1	TRBV30	CAWEVGVNTEAFF	TGTGCCTGGGAGGTGGGAGTTAACACTGAAGCTTTCTTT
TRBD1	-	TRBJ2-7	TRBV4-1	CASSQATGDEQYF	TGCGCCAGCAGCCAGGCCACAGGGGACGAGCAGTACTTC
TRBD2	-	TRBJ2-1	TRBV11-2	CASSLGGRNEQFF	TGTGCCAGCAGCTTAGGCGGGAGAAATGAGCAGTTCTTC
-	-	TRBJ2-3	TRBV7-8	CASSSRSALSSTDTQYF	TGTGCCAGCAGCTCCCGTAGCGCACTCTCTAGCACAGATACGCAGTATTTT
-	-	TRBJ1-1	TRBV5-4	CASTTRTEEAFF	TGTGCCAGCACCACGAGGACAGAAGAAGCTTTCTTT
TRBD2	-	TRBJ2-1	TRBV7-9	CASSPGLASYNEQFF	TGTGCCAGCAGCCCGGGACTAGCGTCTTACAATGAGCAGTTCTTC
TRBD1	-	TRBJ1-2	TRBV6-1	CASSESSGQYNGYTF	TGTGCCAGCAGTGAGTCCTCGGGACAGTATAATGGCTACACCTTC
-	once	TRBJ1-5	TRBV28	CASSAGVGNQPQHF	TGTGCCAGCAGTGCGGGAGTAGGCAATCAGCCCCAGCATTTT
TRBD2	-	TRBJ2-5	TRBV7-9	CASSPPLAGNQETQYF	TGTGCCAGCAGCCCGCCACTAGCGGGCAACCAAGAGACCCAGTACTTC
TRBD1	once	TRBJ1-2	TRBV7-2	CASSKGQGANYGYTF	TGTGCCAGCAGCAAGGGACAGGGGGCTAACTATGGCTACACCTTC
-	-	TRBJ1-5	TRBV2	CASMGSGNQPQHF	TGTGCCAGCATGGGCAGTGGCAATCAGCCCCAGCATTTT
TRBD1	few	TRBJ2-7	TRBV6-1	CASSETGGTYEQYF	TGTGCCAGCAGTGAGACAGGGGGCACCTACGAGCAGTACTTC
-	-	TRBJ2-7	TRBV21-1	CASKREGQLGLAGAEQYF	TGTGCCAGCAAAAGAGAGGGGCAGTTAGGACTAGCGGGAGCCGAGCAGTACTTC
-	-	TRBJ1-1	TRBV6-5	CASSYGGARGDTEAFF	TGTGCCAGCAGTTACGGAGGGGCGCGGGGGGACACTGAAGCTTTCTTT
TRBD2	-	TRBJ2-7	TRBV4-2	CASSQGLAPSYEQYF	TGTGCCAGCAGCCAAGGACTAGCTCCCTCCTACGAGCAGTACTTC
-	-	TRBJ2-7	TRBV5-1	CASSPGSPYEQYF	TGCGCCAGCAGCCCAGGCTCGCCCTACGAGCAGTACTTC
TRBD1	-	TRBJ2-1	TRBV7-7	CASSFPPTGGIYNEQFF	TGTGCCAGCAGCTTCCCTCCGACAGGGGGGATCTACAATGAGCAGTTCTTC
TRBD1	-	TRBJ1-6	TRBV14	CASSPTPGTESPLHF	TGTGCCAGCAGCCCCACACCCGGGACAGAATCACCCCTCCACTTT
TRBD2	-	TRBJ2-7	TRBV7-9	CASSSGAGTSGDYEQYF	TGTGCCAGCAGCTCCGGGGCGGGGACTAGCGGGGATTACGAGCAGTACTTC
TRBD1	-	TRBJ2-3	TRBV7-2	CASSSHYGDRVTDTQYF	TGTGCCAGCAGCTCCCACTACGGGGACAGGGTCACAGATACGCAGTATTTT
TRBD1	few	TRBJ2-1	TRBV7-6	CASSRGQGWNEQFF	TGTGCCAGCAGCCGAGGACAGGGATGGAATGAGCAGTTCTTC
TRBD2	-	TRBJ2-7	TRBV13	CASSLEQTSGGAKSYEQYF	TGTGCCAGCAGCTTAGAACAGACTAGCGGGGGGGCCAAAAGCTACGAGCAGTACTTC